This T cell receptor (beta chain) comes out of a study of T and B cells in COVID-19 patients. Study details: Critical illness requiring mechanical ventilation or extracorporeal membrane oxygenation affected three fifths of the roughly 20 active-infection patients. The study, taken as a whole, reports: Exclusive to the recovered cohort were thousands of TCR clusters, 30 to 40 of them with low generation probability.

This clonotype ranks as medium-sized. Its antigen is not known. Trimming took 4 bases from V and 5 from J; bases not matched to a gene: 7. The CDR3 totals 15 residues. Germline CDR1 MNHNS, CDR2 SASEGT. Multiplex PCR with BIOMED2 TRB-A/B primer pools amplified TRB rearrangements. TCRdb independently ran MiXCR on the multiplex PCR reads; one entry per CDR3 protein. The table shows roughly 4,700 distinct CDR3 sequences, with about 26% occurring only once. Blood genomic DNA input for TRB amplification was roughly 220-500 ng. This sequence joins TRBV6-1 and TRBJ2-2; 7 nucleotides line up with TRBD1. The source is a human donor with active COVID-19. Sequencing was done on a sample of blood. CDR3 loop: CASSAGQVVTGELFF. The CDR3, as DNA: TGTGCCAGCAGTGCCGGACAGGTTGTAACCGGGGAGCTGTTTTTT.